This is a list of T cell receptor beta chains from one sample in a study of cytomegalovirus exposure and HLA in healthy donors. Repertoires were generated with immunoSEQ multiplex PCR, while TCRdb's copy carries only in-frame clones and drops some. The repertoire holds some 150,000 clones, with 86% as singletons. Sequences were obtained from PBMCs. The source is a man aged 18 to 30 in good health and CMV-seropositive. The conserved cysteine and the conserved F or W are not part of the CDR3 here.

v_call cdr3_aa
TRBV5-6 ASSLAVGRAEQY
TRBV2 ASSDSEGLYEQY
TRBV7-9 ASLGIGTGGSYEQY
TRBV6-6 ASSLGTGAQPQH
TRBV13 ASSPTGRVGELF
TRBV19 ASSTKGAYSNQPQH
TRBV19 ASSSGLDYHNEQF
TRBV7-2 ASSLAAGLGYEQY
TRBV6-1 ASSERLERELF
TRBV9 ASSVESVSYEQY
TRBV5-6 ASSTGPGEGTQY
TRBV7-9 ASSTGTPVNYGYT
TRBV11-2 ASSLVAGPLNTEAF
TRBV7-8 ASRGWGPATNEKLF
TRBV18 ASSPSGIAKNIQY
TRBV6-6 ASSDLVAYNSPLH
TRBV9 ASSPRDRLLMNTEAF
TRBV5-6 ASSLGSSGASNQPQH
TRBV7-6 ASSFGQGIGEQY
TRBV6-1 ASSERRGGDTQY
TRBV6-5 ASSYSMGSNTGELF
TRBV7-2 ASSSPDREREKLF
TRBV29-1 SVRWQSYEQY
TRBV11-2 ASSPRRVAGGRETQY
TRBV5-1 ASSQDGNYGYT
TRBV6-5 ASSQGQPQH
TRBV4-3 ASSPTGGTAGELF
TRBV7-9 ASSRDILPSEAF
TRBV16 ASSQTGGNQPQH
TRBV28 ASSGQGLGYT
TRBV7-2 ASSGQEETQY
TRBV4-3 ASSQQAAIGGEQY
TRBV6-5 ASSTGLALIYEQY
TRBV6-6 ASRSPSYEQY
TRBV6-5 ASSYPGTGGYEQY
TRBV4-3 ASSLGQGSTGELF
TRBV7-8 ASSLPASSGGLSYNEQF
TRBV7-2 ASSLVPGGVETQY
TRBV5-1 ASAGQGAWRSYNEQF
TRBV6-4 ASSDFRQGGDTEAF
TRBV19 ASSTRTNYGYT
TRBV30 AWSERGGTEAF
TRBV5-8 ASSFLTGSATEAF
TRBV27 ASSPPREGIRSPLH
TRBV5-1 ASSLTRGVRYGYT
TRBV11-2 ASSPTKNTEAF
TRBV9 ASSVDPHIMGEGLDTQY
TRBV5-1 ASSPGTSGAGGELF
TRBV25-1 ASSGLGGGETQY
TRBV7-2 ASGLPPDFSSTDTQY
TRBV7-8 ASSGRDRKPGELF
TRBV6-1 ASSELAGPRVNEQF
TRBV4-3 ASSQPGQGIYEQY
TRBV19 ASSMGDLGNTEAF
TRBV5-1 ASSSISYEQY